This entry describes one T cell receptor (beta chain). Its antigen is currently unknown. The data are from a study of cytomegalovirus exposure and HLA in healthy donors. Overall study: Of some 400 genotyped donors, around 80% grouped in the Caucasian-associated ancestry cluster. Study results and limitations: The authors later found most CMV-associated TCR beta chains appeared HLA-restricted.

The PCR made use of 60 Vbeta and 13 Jbeta primers. Profiling relied on immunoSEQ multiplex PCR, and the TCRdb table lists in-frame clones only, not all of them. The table lists roughly 150,000 clones, about two thirds of them singletons. The CDR3 loop spans 13 amino acids. V was pared by 2 bases and J by 2 bases, with 6 bases between. CDR1 SGHTA and CDR2 FQGNSA come from the germline V gene. The sequence derives from a woman aged 18-29 years in good health and CMV-seronegative. The rearrangement joins TRBV7-2 to TRBJ1-2, with D tentatively TRBD1 (6 bases). Sequencing was carried out using PBMCs. The DNA of the CDR3 is TGTGCCAGCAGCTTACAGGGGAACTATGGCTACACCTTC. It specifies CASSLQGNYGYTF.